This TCR beta chain was obtained from a study of blood T cell repertoires in COVID-19. Study details: The study drew acute and convalescent COVID-19 samples from the United States, Italy and Spain. PBMCs, B-cell-depleted T cells, or T cells were the source of the cDNA or gDNA that made up the material.

Generated by immunoSEQ multiplex PCR, the TCRdb table keeps only in-frame clones and is missing some. The profile shows some 150,000 clones, 75% to 80% of them singletons. V was pared by 5 bases and J by 7 bases, with 9 bases of the junction left unmatched. This CDR3 is built from 15 residues. From germline, CDR1 is SGHTA and CDR2 FQGNSA. This chain uses TRBV7-2 with TRBJ2-1, with 9 bases matching TRBD1. This clonotype was obtained from a woman of 80 years or more with acute or convalescent COVID-19. Sequencing was done on a sample of peripheral blood. CDR3 amino acids: CASSKPGTGRNEQFF. The DNA of the CDR3 is TGTGCCAGCAGCAAACCAGGGACAGGGAGAAATGAGCAGTTCTTC.